What follows are 11 T cell receptor beta chains derived from one specimen sequenced in a study of T cell changes during pregnancy in multiple sclerosis (dated by TCRdb to 2018 to 2020). The protocol used for the library was the immunoSEQ multiplex PCR assay. TCRdb took over this immuneACCESS table, retaining in-frame rearrangements with V and J assigned. Such tables are incomplete; in checked studies, under half of the missing clones stem from an unresolved V gene, and the remainder is unexplained. The sample table contains tens of thousands of clones; only one count was recorded for approximately 91% of them. The ten largest clones represent roughly 1.4% of the sample. The material was peripheral blood, obtained in the third trimester of pregnancy. The source is a female donor with multiple sclerosis, enrolled in a pregnancy study.

The J gene is TRBJ1-2, the V gene TRBV4-2, with 10 nucleotides matching TRBD1. The germline CDR1 and CDR2 sequences are LGHNA and YNFKEQ. Trimming removed 5 bases from V and 4 bases from J; junction bases left unmatched: 10. The CDR3 spans 16 residues. This CDR3 reads CASSSLRTGGTYGYTF. CDR3 DNA: TGTGCCAGCAGCTCGCTACGGACAGGGGGTACCTATGGCTACACCTTC.

The chain is built from TRBV7-9 and TRBJ1-2; the D gene is possibly TRBD1 (6 bases). This CDR3 has 15 amino acids. Germline assignment: CDR1 SEHNR and CDR2 FQNEAQ (reference sequence). The V end was cut by 5 bases, the J end by 8 bases, with 21 bases between. The CDR3 loop is CASSPASAGVRGYTF. CDR3 nucleotides: TGTGCCAGCAGCCCCGCTTCGGCAGGGGTTAGAGGCTACACCTTC.

The chain links TRBV6-6 to TRBJ2-7; TRBD1 aligns across 9 bases. CDR3 length: 15 residues. Germline lookup yields CDR1 MNHNY and CDR2 SVGAGI (reference sequence). V gave up 0 bases and J gave up 7 bases; unmatched junction bases: 7. CDR3 loop: CASSYSTQGAGEQYF. The DNA of the CDR3 is TGTGCCAGCAGTTACTCGACACAGGGGGCCGGGGAGCAGTACTTC.

This sequence joins TRBV21-1 and TRBJ2-5; TRBD1 is taken as the D call from the table, unchecked against the DNA. TRBV21-1 is flagged as a pseudogene. CDR3 length: 14 residues. The CDR3: CASSRTGVGETQYF. The CDR3, as DNA: TGTGCCAGCAGTCGAACAGGGGTCGGAGAGACCCAGTACTTC.

The chain is built from TRBV19 and TRBJ2-3; 8 nucleotides align to TRBD1. Germline V gene lookup returns CDR1 LNHDA and CDR2 SQIVND (reference sequence). V lost 7 bases and J lost 2; bases outside the gene matches: 14. The CDR3 covers 17 residues. Written as DNA, the CDR3 is TGTGCCAGTACCGGGCCCAGGGGGCCCCCGCACACAGATACGCAGTATTTT. It codes for CASTGPRGPPHTDTQYF.

The CDR3 nucleotides are TGTGCCAGCTCCCGCGGGGGGGGCACAGATACGCAGTATTTT. Residues: CASSRGGGTDTQYF. This chain joins TRBV28 and TRBJ2-3, with 9 bases that match TRBD2. CDR1 and CDR2 (germline): MDHEN, SYDVKM. This CDR3 spans 14 amino acids. Unmatched junction bases numbered 4, after V lost 8 bases and J lost 1 base.

The chain recombines TRBV21-1 with TRBJ1-1. TRBV21-1 is flagged as a pseudogene. This CDR3 has 17 amino acids. CDR3 region: CASSFHPRGGRITEAFF. The CDR3 DNA reads TGTGCCAGCAGTTTTCACCCGCGGGGGGGAAGGATCACTGAAGCTTTCTTT.

The chain couples TRBV7-2 to TRBJ1-2, with TRBD1 matching over 7 bases. The CDR3 runs 14 residues. Trimming cost V 5 bases and J 7 bases; bases outside gene matches: 10. The germline CDR1 and CDR2 sequences are SGHTA and FQGNSA. This CDR3 reads CASSPKTGTGGYTF. The CDR3 bases are TGTGCCAGCAGCCCAAAGACAGGGACTGGTGGCTACACCTTC.

V usage is TRBV28 and J usage is TRBJ2-7; weak D call: TRBD1 (6 bases). Trimming removed 1 base from V and 6 bases from J, with 10 bases in between. Germline CDR1 is MDHEN and CDR2 is SYDVKM. The CDR3 has 13 residues. The CDR3 here is CASSLLGGSEQYF. The CDR3 DNA follows: TGTGCCAGCAGTTTATTAGGGGGTTCCGAGCAGTACTTC.

V gene TRBV5-1 combines with J gene TRBJ2-3; 10 bases line up with TRBD2. CDR3 size: 16 residues. J was trimmed by 5 bases and V by 2 bases; bases with no gene match: 8. Germline CDR1 and CDR2: SGHRS and YFSETQ. The CDR3 nucleotides read TGCGCCAGCAGCTTCTTTAGCGGGGGGCCCGGAGATACGCAGTATTTT. This codes for CASSFFSGGPGDTQYF. The full variable domain, in which reference TRBV5-1 and TRBJ2-3 provide the parts outside the CDR3, is KAGVTQTPRYLIKTRGQQVTLSCSPISGHRSVSWYQQTPGQGLQFLFEYFSETQRNKGNFPGRFSGRQFSNSRSEMNVSTLELGDSALYLCASSFFSGGPGDTQYFGPGTRLTVL.

This chain joins TRBV19 and TRBJ2-1; 9 nucleotides line up with TRBD1. The V segment lost 5 bases and the J segment 6 bases; nucleotides outside the gene matches: 11. This CDR3 is built from 16 residues. Germline CDR1 is LNHDA and CDR2 is SQIVND (reference sequence). CDR3 bases: TGTGCCAGTAGTCCGCACGAGGGACAGGGCACCAATGAGCAGTTCTTC. Protein sequence: CASSPHEGQGTNEQFF.